This TCR beta chain appears in the sequencing data of a study of cytomegalovirus exposure and HLA in healthy donors. Whole-study results and caveats: In an earlier analysis, productive rearrangement rates for most beta V segments clustered near 87% or 30%.

This CDR3 contains 12 residues. CDR1 and CDR2 from the germline V gene are LNHDA and SQIVND (reference sequence). The ends were cut back, 10 bases at V and 3 bases at J, with 12 bases in the middle. Use of 60 Vbeta and 13 Jbeta primers characterized the PCR. TCRdb keeps only in-frame clones here, not all; method: immunoSEQ multiplex PCR. Of some 170,000 clones in the sample, over 70% were seen once. In its sample, this clone was seen a few times. As yet, its antigen is unknown. The receptor was isolated from a woman aged 55-69 years in good health and CMV-seropositive. Sequencing was done on a sample of PBMCs. The rearrangement links TRBV19 to TRBJ1-2; unclear D gene. CDR3 in amino acids: CAIDTRDYGYTF. Here the CDR3 DNA reads TGTGCCATAGACACCCGAGACTATGGCTACACCTTC.